The entry below gives a single T cell receptor (beta chain) sequence along with its context. The record originates from a study of blood T cell repertoires in COVID-19. Data came from immunoSEQ multiplex PCR; TCRdb stores just in-frame clones and leaves some out. The sample holds 300,000 to 350,000 clones, over 75% seen once. Germline V gene sequence: CDR1 MNHEY, CDR2 SVGAGI. Germline trimming cut 4 bases from V and 6 bases from J; bases unmatched to any gene: 8. The CDR3 sequence is 15 residues long. Sequenced material: PBMCs or T cells enriched from blood (not recorded which). The chain joins TRBV6-5 to TRBJ2-7, with 11 positions matching TRBD2. The clonotype comes from a woman aged 30 to 39 who had recovered from COVID-19. DNA for the CDR3: TGTGCCAGCAGTTTTACTAGCGGGGGCCCCTCCGAGCAGTACTTC. Its protein is CASSFTSGGPSEQYF.